These 29 T cell receptor beta chains came from one sample sequenced in a study of blood T cell repertoires in COVID-19. TCRdb's copy holds only in-frame clones and misses some; the assay was immunoSEQ multiplex PCR. The sample includes under 70,000 clones, approximately 88% seen only once; the top ten take approximately 6.8%. The sequenced sample consisted of peripheral blood. These receptors all come from a woman in her 70s with acute or convalescent COVID-19.

V and J are TRBV6-5 and TRBJ2-7; tentatively, D is TRBD1 (6 bases). Per the germline V gene, CDR1 is MNHEY and CDR2 is SVGAGI. V lost 10 bases and J 6 bases, leaving 22 bases between the germline ends. This CDR3 is built from 14 residues. Here the CDR3 reads CATGPTGKVGEQYF. CDR3 coding DNA: TGTGCCACAGGCCCTACAGGGAAAGTGGGCGAGCAGTACTTC.

The chain couples TRBV11-2 to TRBJ2-7, with 8 bases aligning to TRBD2. With V trimmed by 1 base and J by 0 bases, 2 bases remained unmatched. The CDR3 length is 15 residues. Per the germline V gene, CDR1 is SGHAT and CDR2 is FQNNGV. The CDR3 spells CASSLGLAGSYEQYF. In DNA form, the CDR3 reads TGTGCCAGCAGCTTAGGGCTAGCGGGCTCCTACGAGCAGTACTTC.

For this clone: A junction end diverges from the germline sequence, so it may reflect a read error. The chain is built from TRBV7-9 and TRBJ2-7; 12 nucleotides line up with TRBD1. There are 15 residues in the CDR3. CDR1 SEHNR and CDR2 FQNEAQ come from the germline V gene (reference sequence). CDR3 sequence reads: CASSDRDRGPYEQYF. DNA of the CDR3: TGCGCCAGCAGCGACCGGGACAGGGGGCCTTACGAGCAGTACTTC.

The chain uses TRBV6-6 and TRBJ1-2; D might be TRBD1 (6 bases). V was trimmed by 7 bases and J by 2 bases, leaving 14 bases between them. The germline CDR1 and CDR2 sequences are MNHNY and SVGAGI (reference sequence). There are 14 residues in the CDR3. The CDR3 here is CASTKGDTNYGYTF. The CDR3 nucleotides are TGTGCCAGCACCAAGGGGGACACCAACTATGGCTACACCTTC.

The CDR3 loop is CASSPGPTGVSGNTIYF. The CDR3 coding sequence is TGTGCCAGCAGCCCCGGACCGACAGGGGTGTCTGGAAACACCATATATTTT. The chain employs TRBV11-2 and TRBJ1-3, with TRBD1 identical over 8 bases. Germline CDR1 is SGHAT and CDR2 is FQNNGV. There are 17 residues in the CDR3. The junction had 10 bases not matched to a gene; V was cut back by 5 bases and J by 1 base.

The chain recombines TRBV7-6 with TRBJ1-3; D unclear. V was clipped by 3 bases and J by 4 bases, with 4 bases between them. This CDR3 spans 12 amino acids. The V gene's germline CDR1 is SGHVS and CDR2 FNYEAQ. The DNA for the CDR3 is TGTGCCAGCAGCTTCGAGGGAAACACCATATATTTT. This translates into CASSFEGNTIYF.

The chain links TRBV5-1 to TRBJ2-3; 10 bases fit TRBD2. V lost 2 bases, J lost 6 bases, and 9 bases stayed unmatched. The CDR3 is made up of 16 amino acids. The germline V gene has CDR1 SGHRS and CDR2 YFSETQ. CDR3 in amino acids: CASSLPGAGGPDTQYF. CDR3 DNA: TGCGCCAGCAGCTTACCGGGAGCGGGGGGGCCGGATACGCAGTATTTT.

The chain links TRBV24-1 to TRBJ2-2; possible D gene TRBD1, 5 bases. Germline loops: CDR1 KGHDR, CDR2 SFDVKD. V shed 5 bases and J shed 4 bases, with 10 bases lying between them. CDR3 length equals 14 residues. The DNA for the CDR3 is TGTGCCACCAGTGCAGGGTTCGGCACCGGGGAGCTGTTTTTT. Its translation is CATSAGFGTGELFF.

The chain combines TRBV5-5 with TRBJ2-3; D remains ambiguous. Trimming cost V 0 bases and J 1 base, with 9 bases left between them. Per the germline V gene, CDR1 is SGHKS and CDR2 is YYEKEE (reference sequence). The CDR3 covers 15 residues. For the CDR3, the DNA is TGTGCCAGCAGCTTGGACTTGAGAGGCACAGATACGCAGTATTTT. Its protein product is CASSLDLRGTDTQYF. The variable domain in full, with the rest retrieved from reference TRBV5-5 and TRBJ2-3, is DAGVTQSPTHLIKTRGQQVTLRCSPISGHKSVSWYQQVLGQGPQFIFQYYEKEERGRGNFPDRFSARQFPNYSSELNVNALLLGDSALYLCASSLDLRGTDTQYFGPGTRLTVL.

Details on this clone: A read error may produce the germline difference seen at one junction end. The V and J genes are TRBV7-7 and TRBJ1-2, with unresolved D. CDR1 and CDR2 (germline): SSHAT, FNYEAQ (reference sequence). CDR3 length equals 11 residues. Here the CDR3 reads CASSLRSDYTF. CDR3 coding DNA: TGTGCTAGCAGCTTACGTAGTGACTACACCTTC.

The rearrangement links TRBV7-2 to TRBJ1-6, with D possibly TRBD1 on 6 matching bases. Germline V CDR1 and CDR2: SGHTA, FQGNSA. V was trimmed by 5 bases and J by 4 bases, leaving 9 bases between them. The length of the CDR3 is 14 residues. The CDR3 DNA sequence: TGTGCCAGCAGCCGGACAGTTTATAATTCACCCCTCCACTTT. It is translated as CASSRTVYNSPLHF.

This chain links TRBV6-5 with TRBJ1-1, with 10 bases lining up with TRBD1. The CDR3 loop spans 14 amino acids. V lost 6 bases and J lost 3; bases outside the gene matches: 4. Germline CDR1 MNHEY, CDR2 SVGAGI. The DNA for the CDR3 is TGTGCCAGCAGCCGGGACAGGGGAGACACTGAAGCTTTCTTT. Translating gives CASSRDRGDTEAFF.

This clone appeared a few times. CDR3 nucleotides: TGTGCCAGCAGCCAAGATGCGGGGGGATCTGGCTACACCTTC. It codes for CASSQDAGGSGYTF. This chain joins TRBV3-1 (or the pseudogene TRBV3-2) and TRBJ1-2; tentative D call: TRBD1 (5 bases). Germline values: CDR1 LGHDT, CDR2 YNNKEL (reference sequence). The CDR3 has 14 residues. Trimming pared 0 bases from V and 7 bases from J, leaving 12 bases between.

The chain combines TRBV19 with TRBJ1-4; 7 bases match TRBD1. Losses at the gene ends were 4 bases for V and 3 bases for J; bases not matched to a gene: 8. Germline values: CDR1 LNHDA, CDR2 SQIVND (reference sequence). This CDR3 spans 16 amino acids. The DNA of the CDR3 is TGTGCCAGTAGTAGGTTCGGGACAGACCCTAATGAAAAACTGTTTTTT. Encoded protein: CASSRFGTDPNEKLFF.

The chain couples TRBV28 to TRBJ1-1; D unresolved. The CDR3 totals 13 residues. Trimming removed 6 bases at V and 3 bases at J, with 11 bases between. Germline values: CDR1 MDHEN, CDR2 SYDVKM. CDR3 sequence (DNA): TGTGCCAGCAGGCTAGTGGGAGACACTGAAGCTTTCTTT. It is translated as CASRLVGDTEAFF.

V usage is TRBV10-3 and J usage is TRBJ2-5; a weak D match, TRBD2 (5 bases). This CDR3 has 16 residues. V was trimmed by 2 bases and J by 3 bases, leaving 16 bases between them. Looked up from germline, CDR1 is ENHRY and CDR2 is SYGVKD. This CDR3 is CAISEDGSSREETQYF. CDR3 bases: TGTGCCATCAGTGAGGACGGAAGCTCGAGGGAAGAGACCCAGTACTTC.

The chain combines TRBV30 with TRBJ1-1; D unclear. Germline-derived CDR1 and CDR2 are GTSNPN and SVGIG (reference sequence). This CDR3 has 16 amino acids. The V end lost 2 bases, the J end lost 3 bases, and 19 bases lay between the germline ends. The CDR3 sequence: CAWSSGRIDGDTEAFF. The CDR3 DNA sequence: TGTGCCTGGAGTTCGGGGAGGATCGATGGGGACACTGAAGCTTTCTTT.

The V and J genes are TRBV27 and TRBJ1-2; D may be TRBD1 (6 bases). V was shortened by 5 bases and J by 8 bases, with 12 bases between the two germline ends. CDR1 MNHEY and CDR2 SMNVEV come from the germline V gene (reference sequence). This CDR3 comprises 12 residues. The CDR3: CASSLGGTGYTF. The CDR3 nucleotides are TGTGCCAGCAGTCTAGGTGGGACAGGCTACACCTTC.

This chain links TRBV6-1 with TRBJ2-1; 9 bases agree with TRBD1. The ends lost 0 bases at V and 5 bases at J; junction bases unmatched: 2. CDR3 length equals 15 residues. Germline CDR1 MNHNS, CDR2 SASEGT. CDR3 DNA: TGTGCCAGCAGTGAAGCGGGACAGGGAAACAATGAGCAGTTCTTC. This translates into CASSEAGQGNNEQFF.

The CDR3 sequence is CATSRGVRGRDAHQETQYF. The CDR3 nucleotides are TGTGCCACCAGCAGAGGGGTGAGGGGGAGGGACGCCCACCAAGAGACCCAGTACTTC. The rearrangement uses TRBV15 and TRBJ2-5, with TRBD2 as a possible D gene (7 bases). This CDR3 contains 19 residues. Germline-derived CDR1 and CDR2 are LNHNV and YYDKDF (reference sequence). Trimming left V 1 base short and J 0 bases short, with 21 bases between.

The chain links TRBV13 to TRBJ1-1; unclear D gene. Trimming stripped 5 bases from V and 7 bases from J, with 17 bases between. This CDR3 is 14 amino acids long. Germline values: CDR1 PRHDT, CDR2 FYEKMQ (reference sequence). The CDR3 DNA sequence: TGTGCCAGCAGCGTAGCCCCCCGGGGATATGAAGCTTTCTTT. Translating gives CASSVAPRGYEAFF.

The chain's CDR3 is CASSLAAGGNEQFF. The CDR3 DNA sequence: TGTGCCAGCAGCTTAGCTGCGGGAGGCAATGAGCAGTTCTTC. This chain connects TRBV7-2 to TRBJ2-1, with TRBD2 matching 8 bases. This CDR3 region has 14 residues. The V gene's germline CDR1 is SGHTA and CDR2 FQGNSA. J was trimmed by 6 bases and V by 0 bases; bases with no gene match: 1.

The CDR3 is CASSLMASGETQYF. CDR3 bases: TGTGCCAGCAGCTTGATGGCTAGCGGGGAGACCCAGTACTTC. The J gene is TRBJ2-5, the V gene TRBV7-6, with TRBD2 identical over 8 bases. CDR1 and CDR2 from the germline V gene are SGHVS and FNYEAQ. Unmatched junction bases numbered 5, after V lost 3 bases and J lost 5 bases. This CDR3 spans 14 amino acids.

This clone was seen more than once but under ten times. CDR3 sequence: CASSLRVERGKAFF. In DNA form, the CDR3 reads TGTGCCAGCAGTTTACGAGTAGAAAGGGGAAAAGCTTTCTTT. The V and J genes are TRBV28 and TRBJ1-1; possibly TRBD1 for D (5 bases). V lost 2 bases to trimming and J lost 9 bases, with 16 bases between them. CDR3 length: 14 residues. In germline, CDR1 is MDHEN, CDR2 SYDVKM.

The chain joins TRBV24-1 to TRBJ2-1, with D possibly TRBD2 on 6 matching bases. The CDR3 spans 16 residues. Trimming stripped 7 bases from V and 5 bases from J, with 20 bases between. Germline CDR1 reads KGHDR; CDR2 reads SFDVKD. This chain's CDR3 is CATSLGGESKDNEQFF. DNA for the CDR3: TGTGCCACCAGCCTGGGCGGGGAGTCTAAGGACAATGAGCAGTTCTTC.

The gene calls are TRBV19 and TRBJ1-1, with 12 bases lining up with TRBD1. The V gene end was trimmed by 5 bases and the J gene end by 7 bases; junction bases not matched to a gene: 11. The germline V gene has CDR1 LNHDA and CDR2 SQIVND (reference sequence). This CDR3 has 16 amino acids. CDR3: CASSFGRGQGAYEAFF. The CDR3 DNA sequence: TGTGCCAGTAGTTTCGGGAGGGGACAGGGGGCGTATGAAGCTTTCTTT.

For this clone: The sample carries other DNA sequences with the same CDR3. This rearrangement joins TRBV28 to TRBJ1-2; D unclear. CDR1 is MDHEN and CDR2 is SYDVKM in the germline V gene. The CDR3 loop spans 13 amino acids. The ends were cut back, 2 bases at V and 2 bases at J, with 6 bases in the middle. This CDR3 reads CASSLGQNYGYTF. In nucleotides, the CDR3 is TGTGCCAGCAGTTTAGGGCAGAACTATGGCTACACCTTC.

CDR3 nucleotides: TGTGCCAGCAGTTTCGGGGGTGGTGAAAAACTGTTTTTT. Protein sequence: CASSFGGGEKLFF. The chain combines TRBV28 with TRBJ1-4; TRBD1 might be the D (5 bases). Per germline, CDR1 MDHEN and CDR2 SYDVKM. There are 13 residues in the CDR3. V was clipped by 3 bases and J by 7 bases, with 9 bases between them.

Comments on this clone: The sample carries other DNA sequences with the same CDR3. The chain employs TRBV24-1 and TRBJ2-1, with 12 bases lining up with TRBD2. The CDR3 runs to 18 residues. V shed 0 bases and J 6 bases; nucleotides not matched to a gene: 8. Germline CDR1 KGHDR, CDR2 SFDVKD. As DNA, the CDR3 is TGTGCCACCAGTGATTTGCCTAGCGGGGGGGGGTGGGGCAATGAGCAGTTCTTC. This gives the protein CATSDLPSGGGWGNEQFF.